This T cell receptor beta chain stems from a study of beta chain features in type 1 diabetes. Whole-study context: Age, gender, cell numbers and subset yield matched between patients and controls. Study conclusions and caveats: Any HLA-type effect on TCRB rearrangement remained unresolved here.

Sorted CD4+ subsets: naive, central memory, regulatory, stem cell-like memory (CD45RO/CCR7/CD25/CD127/CD95/CD27 panel). As regards this clone: Antigen specificity is unknown.

The sequenced template was cDNA made from the entire isolated RNA. Assay used: immunoSEQ multiplex PCR; TCRdb lists only in-frame clones, some missing. The profile shows 110,000 to 150,000 clones, around 7% of them singletons. Trimming took off 4 bases at V and 8 bases at J, with 17 bases between the two ends. Germline CDR1 GTSNPN, CDR2 SVGIG (reference sequence). This CDR3 is 13 amino acids long. This clonotype was sampled from a young woman in good health. This rearrangement joins TRBV30 to TRBJ1-2; TRBD1 might be the D (6 bases). Material: central memory CD4+ T cells from blood. CDR3 sequence: CAWTRTAASGYTF. CDR3 nucleotide sequence: TGTGCCTGGACCAGGACAGCCGCCAGCGGCTACACCTTC.